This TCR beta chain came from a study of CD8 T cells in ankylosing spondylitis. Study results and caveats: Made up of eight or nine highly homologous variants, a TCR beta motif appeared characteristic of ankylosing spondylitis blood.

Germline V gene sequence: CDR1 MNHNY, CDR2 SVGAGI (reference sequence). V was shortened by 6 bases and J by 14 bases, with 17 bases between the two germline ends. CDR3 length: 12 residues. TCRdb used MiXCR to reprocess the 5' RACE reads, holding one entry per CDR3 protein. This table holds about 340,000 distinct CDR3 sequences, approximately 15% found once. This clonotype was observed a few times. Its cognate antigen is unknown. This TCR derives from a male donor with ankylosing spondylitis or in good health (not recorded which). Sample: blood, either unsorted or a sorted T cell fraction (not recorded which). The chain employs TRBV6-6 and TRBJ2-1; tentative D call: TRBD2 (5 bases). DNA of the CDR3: TGTGCCAGCAGACTAGGCCCGCAGGCGGAGTTCTTC. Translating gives CASRLGPQAEFF.